The next 26 T cell receptor beta chains were all read from a single sample in a study of blood T cell repertoires in COVID-19. The method was immunoSEQ multiplex PCR; TCRdb's version includes in-frame clones alone and lacks a portion of them. There are 130,000 or so clones in the sample; 84% occur only once, and about 13% lies in the top ten. Sequencing input: peripheral blood. These receptors were taken from a human donor in a cohort sampled during active COVID-19.

In its sample, this clone was seen once. This chain links TRBV28 with TRBJ2-2; 9 bases line up with TRBD1. CDR1 is MDHEN and CDR2 is SYDVKM in the germline V gene. The CDR3 is 16 residues long. V was pared by 10 bases and J by 4 bases, with 13 bases of the junction left unmatched. The CDR3 loop reads CATITQGAPITGELFF. CDR3 coding DNA: TGTGCCACCATAACACAGGGGGCCCCGATCACCGGGGAGCTGTTTTTT.

V is TRBV3-1 (or the pseudogene TRBV3-2) and J is TRBJ2-3; D remains unclear. V lost 3 bases to trimming and J lost 3 bases, with 7 bases between them. Germline CDR1 LGHDT, CDR2 YNNKEL (reference sequence). The CDR3 spans 13 residues. The CDR3, as DNA: TGTGCCAGCAGCCACACAGCTACAGATACGCAGTATTTT. Its protein is CASSHTATDTQYF.

In its sample, this clone was seen once. This rearrangement joins TRBV12-3 or TRBV12-4 to TRBJ2-2, with D uncertain. V gave up 1 base and J gave up 6 bases, with 6 bases separating them. The CDR3 loop spans 13 amino acids. The CDR3 loop reads CASSLGRAGELFF. The DNA for the CDR3 is TGTGCCAGCAGTTTAGGAAGAGCCGGGGAGCTGTTTTTT.

This chain uses TRBV7-2 with TRBJ1-6; 9 positions agree with TRBD1. Germline V gives CDR1 SGHTA, CDR2 FQGNSA. Trimming cost V 5 bases and J 6 bases; bases outside gene matches: 5. The CDR3 totals 15 residues. The DNA of the CDR3 is TGTGCCAGCAGCATAGGGACAGGGCGTAATTCACCCCTCCACTTT. Translated: CASSIGTGRNSPLHF. The whole variable domain, filled in from reference TRBV7-2 and TRBJ1-6, reads GAGVSQSPSNKVTEKGKDVELRCDPISGHTALYWYRQSLGQGLEFLIYFQGNSAPDKSGLPSDRFSAERTGGSVSTLTIQRTQQEDSAVYLCASSIGTGRNSPLHFGNGTRLTVT.

This clone was counted once. This chain joins TRBV5-6 and TRBJ2-7; 9 bases line up with TRBD2. Germline CDR1 SGHDT, CDR2 YYEEEE. The CDR3 is 12 amino acids. V dropped 7 bases and J dropped 6; count of bases not matched to a gene: 5. This CDR3 reads CASRIAGAEQYF. CDR3 nucleotide sequence: TGTGCCAGCCGCATAGCGGGGGCCGAGCAGTACTTC.

The genes are TRBV5-4 and TRBJ1-1; maybe TRBD1 (5 bases). CDR1 and CDR2 from the germline V gene are SGHNT and YYREEE (reference sequence). This CDR3 spans 13 amino acids. Trimming left V 5 bases short and J 1 base short, with 9 bases between. The CDR3 DNA follows: TGTGCCAGCAGGGACATCGGGAACACTGAAGCTTTCTTT. Its protein is CASRDIGNTEAFF.

V gene TRBV6-5 combines with J gene TRBJ2-7; D is possibly TRBD2 (6 bases). This CDR3 has 14 residues. CDR1 is MNHEY and CDR2 is SVGAGI in the germline V gene. Trimming left V 6 bases short and J 5 bases short, with 17 bases between. This CDR3 reads CASREGRGWNEQYF. The CDR3 DNA sequence: TGTGCCAGCAGGGAGGGAAGAGGCTGGAACGAGCAGTACTTC.

This rearrangement joins TRBV4-1 to TRBJ1-4, with unresolved D. This CDR3 is 16 amino acids long. Trimming shortened V by 7 bases and J by 0 bases, and 15 bases separated the two germline ends. Germline CDR1 is MGHRA and CDR2 is YSYEKL. The CDR3 coding sequence is TGCGCCAGCAACCTAGACTACAGTGCAACTAATGAAAAACTGTTTTTT. Amino acids: CASNLDYSATNEKLFF.

This rearrangement joins TRBV11-3 to TRBJ2-1, with 8 bases identical to TRBD2. Germline V gene sequence: CDR1 SGHNT, CDR2 YENEEA. The CDR3 extends over 15 amino acids. V was clipped by 1 base and J by 5 bases; unmatched bases: 4. The CDR3 region has the DNA TGTGCCAGCAGCTTAGTCGGGGGGGCCGACAATGAGCAGTTCTTC. Its protein is CASSLVGGADNEQFF.

This chain connects TRBV4-1 to TRBJ1-1, with 8 positions matching TRBD1. This CDR3 has 14 amino acids. CDR1 and CDR2 from the germline V gene are MGHRA and YSYEKL. Trimming at V came to 6 bases and at J to 3 bases, leaving 6 bases not matched to a gene. CDR3 loop: CASRLTGAHTEAFF. In DNA, the CDR3 is TGCGCCAGCAGGTTGACAGGGGCTCACACTGAAGCTTTCTTT.

This rearrangement joins TRBV5-1 to TRBJ1-1, with 8 bases lining up with TRBD1. The CDR3 length is 15 residues. Germline V gene lookup returns CDR1 SGHRS and CDR2 YFSETQ. With 2 bases clipped from V and 0 bases from J, the junction kept 3 bases outside the gene matches. The CDR3 protein is CASSLGTGLNTEAFF. The CDR3 DNA reads TGCGCCAGCAGCTTAGGGACAGGCCTGAACACTGAAGCTTTCTTT.

This chain links TRBV5-8 with TRBJ1-2; D ambiguous. The CDR3 is made up of 14 amino acids. V was shortened by 4 bases and J by 1 base, with 11 bases between the two germline ends. Per the germline V gene, CDR1 is SGHTS and CDR2 is YDEGEE. Here the CDR3 reads CASSEGSLNYGYTF. CDR3 DNA sequence: TGTGCCAGCAGCGAAGGGAGCCTTAACTATGGCTACACCTTC.

The DNA for the CDR3 is TGTGCCAGCAGTTTGGTAACAGGGGGGGATGGCTACACCTTC. Encoded protein: CASSLVTGGDGYTF. This chain uses TRBV28 with TRBJ1-2; 8 positions agree with TRBD1. Germline CDR1 MDHEN, CDR2 SYDVKM. The CDR3 covers 14 residues. Trimming took 3 bases from V and 6 from J; bases not matched to a gene: 6.

The chain couples TRBV3-1 (or the pseudogene TRBV3-2) to TRBJ1-5; D unclear. CDR1 LGHDT and CDR2 YNNKEL come from the germline V gene (reference sequence). The CDR3 sequence is 12 residues long. V gave up 4 bases and J gave up 6 bases, with 7 bases separating them. CDR3 loop: CASSRHGQPQHF. The DNA of the CDR3 is TGTGCCAGCAGCCGGCATGGTCAGCCCCAGCATTTT.

The V call is TRBV13, the J call TRBJ2-7; 11 nucleotides match TRBD2. There are 17 residues in the CDR3. The V and J ends lost 5 bases and 0 bases, in that order; junction bases with no gene match: 9. The V gene's germline CDR1 is PRHDT and CDR2 FYEKMQ (reference sequence). The CDR3 coding sequence is TGTGCCAGCAGCCCGGCTAGCGGGGGGCCAAGCTCCTACGAGCAGTACTTC. Its protein is CASSPASGGPSSYEQYF.

CDR3 nucleotides: TGTGCCAGCAGCGGCACAGGTGAAGCTTTCTTT. Translated: CASSGTGEAFF. This chain uses TRBV9 with TRBJ1-1, with a weak D call TRBD1 (5 bases). The CDR3 is 11 residues long. Germline lookup yields CDR1 SGDLS and CDR2 YYNGEE. Deletions cut 3 bases from V and 7 bases from J, with 7 bases between.

The chain joins TRBV30 to TRBJ2-5, with 9 nucleotides matching TRBD2. Germline CDR1 GTSNPN, CDR2 SVGIG (reference sequence). The CDR3 sequence is 15 residues long. V lost 0 bases, J lost 5 bases, and 7 bases stayed unmatched. The CDR3 is CAWSVPRGGLETQYF. The CDR3 DNA is TGTGCCTGGAGTGTACCGCGGGGGGGCCTCGAGACCCAGTACTTC. The full variable domain, in which reference TRBV30 and TRBJ2-5 provide the parts outside the CDR3, is SQTIHQWPATLVQPVGSPLSLECTVEGTSNPNLYWYRQAAGRGLQLLFYSVGIGQISSEVPQNLSASRPQDRQFILSSKKLLLSDSGFYLCAWSVPRGGLETQYFGPGTRLLVL.

This sequence joins TRBV9 and TRBJ2-3; D gene unclear. The germline V gene encodes CDR1 SGDLS and CDR2 YYNGEE. The ends were cut back, 2 bases at V and 1 base at J, with 11 bases in the middle. CDR3 size: 15 residues. Here the CDR3 reads CASSVRDTRTDTQYF. The DNA for the CDR3 is TGTGCCAGCAGCGTGAGAGATACCCGCACAGATACGCAGTATTTT.

V is TRBV11-2 and J is TRBJ1-1; tentative D call: TRBD1 (5 bases). Germline values: CDR1 SGHAT, CDR2 FQNNGV. Trimming left V 5 bases short and J 1 base short, with 11 bases between. CDR3 length: 14 amino acids. The CDR3 sequence: CASSPNTGNTEAFF. CDR3 nucleotide sequence: TGTGCCAGCAGCCCAAATACAGGGAACACTGAAGCTTTCTTT.

CDR3 sequence (DNA): TGCGCCAGCAGAGCTATGGGACAGGGCCCCGCGGCTAACTATGGCTACACCTTC. Protein sequence: CASRAMGQGPAANYGYTF. The chain joins TRBV4-1 to TRBJ1-2, with 9 nucleotides matching TRBD1. V was clipped by 6 bases and J by 0 bases; unmatched bases: 14. This CDR3 spans 18 amino acids. In germline, CDR1 is MGHRA, CDR2 YSYEKL.

The CDR3 DNA reads as TGTGCCACCAGTGATCCCAACGACAGGCCTGTCTCTGGAAACACCATATATTTT. As protein: CATSDPNDRPVSGNTIYF. This chain connects TRBV24-1 to TRBJ1-3; TRBD1 is a possible D gene (6 bases). Germline CDR1 KGHDR, CDR2 SFDVKD. V was clipped by 3 bases and J by 0 bases, with 17 bases between them. CDR3 length equals 18 residues.

This chain joins TRBV2 and TRBJ2-5; maybe TRBD2 (6 bases). Trimming took 7 bases from V and 3 from J, leaving 24 bases between them. This CDR3 spans 17 amino acids. Germline lookup yields CDR1 SNHLY and CDR2 FYNNEI. The CDR3 bases are TGTGCCAGCACCCAGGAGTTGGGGGGATGGGGTAAAGAGACCCAGTACTTC. Translating gives CASTQELGGWGKETQYF.

The chain has TRBV10-2 and TRBJ1-4; TRBD1 is a possible D gene (5 bases). Trimming pared 4 bases from V and 8 bases from J, leaving 8 bases between. The CDR3 length is 12 residues. Looked up from germline, CDR1 is WSHSY and CDR2 is SAAADI. CDR3 bases: TGCGCCAGCAGTGGGAGGGACGAAAAACTGTTTTTT. Translated: CASSGRDEKLFF.

The V gene is TRBV11-3, the J gene TRBJ2-7, with D unclear. This CDR3 comprises 13 residues. Trimming took 0 bases from V and 6 from J, leaving 9 bases between them. In germline, CDR1 is SGHNT, CDR2 YENEEA. CDR3 sequence reads: CASSLDRLSEQYF. DNA of the CDR3: TGTGCCAGCAGCTTAGACAGGTTAAGCGAGCAGTACTTC.

This chain connects TRBV5-1 to TRBJ2-3; D gene uncertain. The germline V gene has CDR1 SGHRS and CDR2 YFSETQ. The CDR3 runs 14 residues. The ends were cut back, 2 bases at V and 1 base at J, with 8 bases in the middle. CDR3 sequence reads: CASSFGRGTDTQYF. The DNA of the CDR3 is TGCGCCAGCAGCTTTGGTCGGGGCACAGATACGCAGTATTTT. The full variable domain, rest sourced from reference TRBV5-1 and TRBJ2-3, is KAGVTQTPRYLIKTRGQQVTLSCSPISGHRSVSWYQQTPGQGLQFLFEYFSETQRNKGNFPGRFSGRQFSNSRSEMNVSTLELGDSALYLCASSFGRGTDTQYFGPGTRLTVL.

This sequence joins TRBV27 and TRBJ1-1; 12 bases map to TRBD1. This CDR3 has 14 residues. Germline values: CDR1 MNHEY, CDR2 SMNVEV (reference sequence). The V segment lost 3 bases and the J segment 8 bases; nucleotides outside the gene matches: 4. CDR3 protein: CASSFRGQGAEAFF. The DNA for the CDR3 is TGTGCCAGCAGTTTTAGGGGACAGGGGGCCGAAGCTTTCTTT.